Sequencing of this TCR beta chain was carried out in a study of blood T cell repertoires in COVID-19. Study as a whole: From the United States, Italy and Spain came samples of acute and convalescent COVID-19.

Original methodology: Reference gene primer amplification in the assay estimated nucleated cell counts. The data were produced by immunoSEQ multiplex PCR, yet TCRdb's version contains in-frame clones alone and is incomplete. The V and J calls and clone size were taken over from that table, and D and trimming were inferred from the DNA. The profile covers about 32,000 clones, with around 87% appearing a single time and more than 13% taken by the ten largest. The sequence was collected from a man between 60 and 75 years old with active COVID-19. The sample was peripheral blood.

CDR3 sequence reads: CASSRGGVPGDNEQFF. CDR3 DNA sequence: TGTGCCAGTAGTAGGGGGGGTGTTCCAGGGGACAATGAGCAGTTCTTC. The V gene is TRBV19, the J gene TRBJ2-1, with D perhaps matching TRBD2 (7 bases). The CDR3 is 16 amino acids. Between the trimmed V and J ends, which lost 4 bases and 5 bases, there was a span of 18 bases. Germline values: CDR1 LNHDA, CDR2 SQIVND (reference sequence).